This passage covers 10 T cell receptor beta chains from one sample sequenced in a study of T cells after posttransplantation cyclophosphamide. Assay: immunoSEQ multiplex PCR; the TCRdb copy retains only in-frame clones and omits some. The sample lists tens of thousands of clones, 85% to 95% seen once, with 2.9% in the top ten. Source material: PBMCs. The receptors shown here come from a woman in her 30s in good health and a related stem cell transplant donor.

This rearrangement joins TRBV7-2 to TRBJ2-3, with 8 bases aligning to TRBD2. Per germline, CDR1 SGHTA and CDR2 FQGNSA. There are 16 residues in the CDR3. The J segment lost 0 bases and the V segment lost 1 base, leaving 3 bases of the junction unmatched. CDR3 sequence (DNA): TGTGCCAGCAGCTTAGATGCGGGGGGAAGCACAGATACGCAGTATTTT. It yields the protein CASSLDAGGSTDTQYF.

The chain couples TRBV14 to TRBJ2-3; TRBD2 matches at 7 bases. Germline V CDR1 and CDR2: SGHDN, FVKESK. V gave up 4 bases and J gave up 2 bases; unmatched junction bases: 6. This CDR3 is 15 amino acids long. Written as DNA, the CDR3 is TGTGCCAGCAGCCTTCAGAGCGGGGACACAGATACGCAGTATTTT. Protein product: CASSLQSGDTDTQYF.

The V and J genes are TRBV11-2 and TRBJ2-2; D may be TRBD1 (5 bases). Trimming left V 3 bases short and J 2 bases short, with 10 bases between. This CDR3 contains 15 residues. Germline loops: CDR1 SGHAT, CDR2 FQNNGV. The CDR3 sequence: CASSFVTDNTGELFF. CDR3 coding DNA: TGTGCCAGCAGCTTCGTGACAGATAACACCGGGGAGCTGTTTTTT.

The V and J genes are TRBV5-1 and TRBJ2-2; 7 bases align to TRBD1. The CDR3 is 15 amino acids. Germline CDR1 and CDR2: SGHRS and YFSETQ. V was clipped by 4 bases and J by 4 bases; unmatched bases: 7. The CDR3: CASSKTQGSTGELFF. The CDR3 region has the DNA TGCGCCAGCAGCAAAACACAGGGGAGCACCGGGGAGCTGTTTTTT.

V gene TRBV5-6 combines with J gene TRBJ1-5, with 7 nucleotides matching TRBD1. There are 16 residues in the CDR3. J gave up 4 bases and V 1 base, and 8 bases lay outside the gene matches. The V gene's germline CDR1 is SGHDT and CDR2 YYEEEE. The CDR3 region is CASSLTPGTDNQPQHF. The CDR3 DNA reads TGTGCCAGCAGCTTGACCCCCGGGACAGATAATCAGCCCCAGCATTTT.

The count of this clone is one. The chain joins TRBV11-3 to TRBJ2-1, with D tentatively TRBD2 (7 bases). The CDR3 has 15 residues. V lost 3 bases, J lost 5 bases, and 14 bases lay in between. Germline CDR1 and CDR2: SGHNT and YENEEA. The CDR3 is CASSFSGGPNNEQFF. The CDR3 DNA is TGTGCCAGCAGCTTTTCCGGGGGGCCTAACAATGAGCAGTTCTTC.

This chain connects TRBV7-9 to TRBJ1-1; D ambiguous. The CDR3 has 12 residues. With 5 bases removed from V and 0 bases from J, the gap between germline ends came to 4 bases. CDR1 and CDR2 (germline): SEHNR, FQNEAQ (reference sequence). The CDR3 region is CASSQVNTEAFF. The CDR3, as DNA: TGTGCCAGCAGCCAGGTGAACACTGAAGCTTTCTTT.

The chain's CDR3 is CASTPGGAGGYTF. The CDR3 nucleotides are TGCGCCAGCACGCCCGGAGGGGCTGGTGGCTACACCTTC. The chain uses TRBV5-1 and TRBJ1-2, with TRBD1 as a possible D gene (5 bases). CDR1 is SGHRS, CDR2 YFSETQ, per germline. The CDR3 totals 13 residues. Trimming stripped 6 bases from V and 7 bases from J, with 16 bases between. The full variable domain, in which reference TRBV5-1 and TRBJ1-2 provide the parts outside the CDR3, is KAGVTQTPRYLIKTRGQQVTLSCSPISGHRSVSWYQQTPGQGLQFLFEYFSETQRNKGNFPGRFSGRQFSNSRSEMNVSTLELGDSALYLCASTPGGAGGYTFGSGTRLTVV.

The chain combines TRBV5-5 with TRBJ1-2; possible D gene TRBD1, 5 bases. CDR1 and CDR2 (germline): SGHKS, YYEKEE (reference sequence). Trimming took off 3 bases at V and 3 bases at J, with 12 bases between the two ends. The CDR3 is made up of 14 amino acids. The CDR3 here is CASSSPQGDYGYTF. The CDR3 DNA follows: TGTGCCAGCAGCTCTCCGCAGGGCGACTATGGCTACACCTTC.

The chain combines TRBV7-6 with TRBJ2-3; 7 bases line up with TRBD1. The J segment lost 2 bases and the V segment lost 5 bases, leaving 7 bases of the junction unmatched. Germline CDR1 SGHVS, CDR2 FNYEAQ. CDR3 length: 15 residues. The CDR3 DNA is TGTGCCAGCAGCAAAAACAGGGGCCTCACAGATACGCAGTATTTT. Protein: CASSKNRGLTDTQYF.